Listed here are 11 T cell receptor beta chains from one sample, sequenced in a study of OX40 agonist ivuxolimab in advanced cancers. Data came from immunoSEQ multiplex PCR; TCRdb stores just in-frame clones and leaves some out. The table has approximately 82,000 clones, 94% seen once. This specimen consisted of CD4+ or CD8+ T cells sorted from blood, obtained in a trial of the OX40 agonist ivuxolimab. The receptors stem from an adult with an advanced solid tumor such as melanoma, head and neck, liver or kidney cancer.

This rearrangement joins TRBV4-1 to TRBJ2-7, with 8 bases identical to TRBD2. In germline, CDR1 is MGHRA, CDR2 YSYEKL. The CDR3 runs to 14 residues. V was pared by 7 bases and J by 7 bases, with 12 bases of the junction left unmatched. This CDR3 is CASTYGLAGGEQYF. The CDR3 coding sequence is TGCGCCAGCACCTACGGTCTAGCGGGTGGAGAGCAGTACTTC.

A note on this clone: This same CDR3 is encoded by further DNA sequences in the sample. V and J are TRBV9 and TRBJ2-7, with 7 bases identical to TRBD2. The CDR3 is made up of 16 amino acids. V lost 0 bases, J lost 0 bases, and 6 bases stayed unmatched. Looked up from germline, CDR1 is SGDLS and CDR2 is YYNGEE. The CDR3 region has the DNA TGTGCCAGCAGCGTAGGTGGCAGCGGGGACTCCTACGAGCAGTACTTC. Encoded protein: CASSVGGSGDSYEQYF.

The rearrangement links TRBV27 to TRBJ1-2; tentatively, D is TRBD1 (5 bases). The CDR3 totals 13 residues. Germline values: CDR1 MNHEY, CDR2 SMNVEV (reference sequence). Trimming stripped 6 bases from V and 4 bases from J, with 12 bases between. CDR3 nucleotides: TGTGCCAGCAGCGAAGGGGCACTCTATGGCTACACCTTC. It specifies CASSEGALYGYTF.

The V call is TRBV4-3, the J call TRBJ2-5; 9 nucleotides line up with TRBD2. Germline CDR1 reads LGHNA; CDR2 reads YSLEER. This CDR3 is 14 amino acids long. V shed 6 bases, J shed 4 bases, and the junction held 6 bases outside the gene matches. The DNA of the CDR3 is TGCGCCAGCAGGCGGGGGGGCCGGGGAGAGACCCAGTACTTC. Translation: CASRRGGRGETQYF.

The gene calls are TRBV6-5 and TRBJ1-2; no reliable D call. This CDR3 contains 14 residues. Germline-derived CDR1 and CDR2 are MNHEY and SVGAGI. Trimming took 0 bases from V and 6 from J, leaving 11 bases between them. CDR3 bases: TGTGCCAGCAGTTACTCCGTGACCGAAGATGGCTACACCTTC. Its protein is CASSYSVTEDGYTF.

The CDR3 here is CASSSGQVDEQYF. The CDR3 DNA is TGTGCCAGCAGCTCGGGACAGGTAGACGAGCAGTACTTC. V gene TRBV9 combines with J gene TRBJ2-7; 8 bases map to TRBD1. The CDR3 loop spans 13 amino acids. Per germline, CDR1 SGDLS and CDR2 YYNGEE. V trimming: 4 bases; J trimming: 5 bases; junction bases outside the gene matches: 5.

CDR3 bases: TGTGCCAGCAGCTTAGGTTGGTCGGGGGCGCGGTCGCATGAGCAGTTCTTC. It yields the protein CASSLGWSGARSHEQFF. The chain joins TRBV11-2 to TRBJ2-1, with D perhaps given as TRBD1 or TRBD2 (6 bases each). Trimming removed 1 base at V and 8 bases at J, with 21 bases between. Germline loops: CDR1 SGHAT, CDR2 FQNNGV. The CDR3 spans 17 residues.

This chain joins TRBV19 and TRBJ2-1, with TRBD2 identical over 12 bases. Germline V lookup: CDR1 LNHDA, CDR2 SQIVND (reference sequence). J lost 4 bases, V lost 5 bases, and 12 bases had no gene match. This CDR3 spans 18 amino acids. The CDR3 coding sequence is TGTGCCAGTAGTTGGCTAGCGGGAGGGGGCGAGGGGTACAATGAGCAGTTCTTC. Encoded protein: CASSWLAGGGEGYNEQFF.

The chain has TRBV10-3 and TRBJ2-5; TRBD2 matches at 7 bases. TRBJ2-7 matches the DNA end more closely, so the J call is doubtful. Germline V gene data show CDR1 as ENHRY and CDR2 as SYGVKD. The CDR3 sequence is 14 residues long. The CDR3: CAISGGGPGYEQYF. In DNA form, the CDR3 reads TGTGCCATCAGTGGGGGGGGTCCGGGCTACGAGCAGTACTTC.

The chain combines TRBV13 with TRBJ1-1, with TRBD1 as a possible D gene (6 bases). The germline V and J ends were trimmed by 3 bases and 1 base, with 9 bases remaining between them. CDR3 length equals 14 residues. CDR1 is PRHDT and CDR2 is FYEKMQ in the germline V gene (reference sequence). DNA for the CDR3: TGTGCCAGCAGCTTCGGACAGCCGAACACTGAAGCTTTCTTT. Translating it yields CASSFGQPNTEAFF.

The V call is TRBV19, the J call TRBJ2-7; 9 bases line up with TRBD1. Trimming at V came to 5 bases and at J to 3 bases, leaving 8 bases not matched to a gene. CDR1 is LNHDA, CDR2 SQIVND, per germline (reference sequence). This CDR3 comprises 15 residues. CDR3 in DNA: TGTGCCAGTAGTTTACGGACAGGGGAAAGCTACGAGCAGTACTTC. As protein: CASSLRTGESYEQYF. The variable domain in full, with the rest retrieved from reference TRBV19 and TRBJ2-7, is DGGITQSPKYLFRKEGQNVTLSCEQNLNHDAMYWYRQDPGQGLRLIYYSQIVNDFQKGDIAEGYSVSREKKESFPLTVTSAQKNPTAFYLCASSLRTGESYEQYFGPGTRLTVT.